This entry features one TCR beta chain sequence. The record originates from a study of cytomegalovirus exposure and HLA in healthy donors. Germline V gene sequence: CDR1 MNHEY, CDR2 SVGAGI. The CDR3 totals 14 residues. V dropped 6 bases and J dropped 8 bases, with 14 bases sitting between them. Assay used: immunoSEQ multiplex PCR; TCRdb lists only in-frame clones, some missing. This table holds 100,000 to 150,000 clones, approximately 94% found once. The sequence was obtained from a woman aged 18-29 years in good health and CMV-seronegative. The sequenced material came from PBMCs. This sequence joins TRBV6-5 and TRBJ1-6, with D possibly being TRBD1 (6 bases). The CDR3 protein is CASRPDRHHSPLHF. The CDR3 DNA sequence: TGTGCCAGCAGACCAGACAGGCACCATTCACCCCTCCACTTT.